This TCR beta chain is drawn from a study of T cell responses to AZD1222 COVID-19 vaccine. Sequencing was performed with immunoSEQ multiplex PCR; in TCRdb, only in-frame clones are kept and a portion is missing. The data show 150,000 or so clones, with less than 90% seen just once and less than 3.5% held by the top ten. V shed 8 bases and J shed 1 base, with 8 bases lying between them. The CDR3 spans 13 residues. Germline V gene lookup returns CDR1 SNHLY and CDR2 FYNNEI. The chain carries TRBV2 and TRBJ2-2; D perhaps matches TRBD1 (5 bases). This specimen was peripheral blood, taken on day 0 of AZD1222 vaccination. This clonotype originated in an adult in good health. This CDR3 is CASSRGNTGELFF. CDR3 coding DNA: TGTGCCAGCTCTAGGGGGAACACCGGGGAGCTGTTTTTT. Complete variable domain (other parts from reference TRBV2 and TRBJ2-2): EPEVTQTPSHQVTQMGQEVILRCVPISNHLYFYWYRQILGQKVEFLVSFYNNEISEKSEIFDDQFSVERPDGSNFTLKIRSTKLEDSAMYFCASSRGNTGELFFGEGSRLTVL.